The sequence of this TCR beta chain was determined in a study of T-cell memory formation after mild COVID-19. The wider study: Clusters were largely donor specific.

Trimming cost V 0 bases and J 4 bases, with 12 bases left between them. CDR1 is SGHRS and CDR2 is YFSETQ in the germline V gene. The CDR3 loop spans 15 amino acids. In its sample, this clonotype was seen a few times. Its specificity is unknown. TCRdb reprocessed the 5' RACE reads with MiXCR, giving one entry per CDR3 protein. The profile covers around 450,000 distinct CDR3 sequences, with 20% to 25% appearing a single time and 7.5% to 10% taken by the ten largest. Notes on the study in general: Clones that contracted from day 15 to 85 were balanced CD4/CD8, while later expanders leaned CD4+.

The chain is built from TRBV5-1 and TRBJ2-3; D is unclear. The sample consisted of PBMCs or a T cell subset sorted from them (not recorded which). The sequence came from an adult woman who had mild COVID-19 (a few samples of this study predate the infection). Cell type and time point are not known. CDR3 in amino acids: CASSLGNTKADTQYF. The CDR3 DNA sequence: TGCGCCAGCAGCTTGGGTAATACAAAGGCAGATACGCAGTATTTT. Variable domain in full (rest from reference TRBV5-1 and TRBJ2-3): KAGVTQTPRYLIKTRGQQVTLSCSPISGHRSVSWYQQTPGQGLQFLFEYFSETQRNKGNFPGRFSGRQFSNSRSEMNVSTLELGDSALYLCASSLGNTKADTQYFGPGTRLTVL.